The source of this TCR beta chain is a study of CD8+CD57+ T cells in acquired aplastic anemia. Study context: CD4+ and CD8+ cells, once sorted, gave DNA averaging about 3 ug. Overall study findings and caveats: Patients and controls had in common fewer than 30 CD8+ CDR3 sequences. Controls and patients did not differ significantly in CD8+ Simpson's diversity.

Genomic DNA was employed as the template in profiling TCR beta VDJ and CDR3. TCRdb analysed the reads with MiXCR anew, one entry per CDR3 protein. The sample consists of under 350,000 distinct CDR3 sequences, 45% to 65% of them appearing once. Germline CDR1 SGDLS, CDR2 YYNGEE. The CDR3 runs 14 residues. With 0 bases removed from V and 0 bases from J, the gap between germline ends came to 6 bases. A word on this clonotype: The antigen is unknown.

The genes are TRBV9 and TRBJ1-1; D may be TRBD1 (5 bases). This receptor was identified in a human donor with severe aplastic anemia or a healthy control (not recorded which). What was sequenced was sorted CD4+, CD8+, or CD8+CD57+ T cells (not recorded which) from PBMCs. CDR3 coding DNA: TGTGCCAGCAGCGTAGGGGGCATGAACACTGAAGCTTTCTTT. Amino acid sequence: CASSVGGMNTEAFF.